The 10 T cell receptor beta chains presented below share a single source sample, sequenced in a study of T cell changes during pregnancy in multiple sclerosis. Using immunoSEQ multiplex PCR, the repertoire was profiled, and TCRdb retains in-frame clones only, with some absent. The table shows under 95,000 clones, with roughly 89% occurring only once. This material consisted of peripheral blood, taken after pregnancy. The receptors come from a female donor in good health, enrolled as a control in a pregnancy study.

The chain couples TRBV4-1 to TRBJ1-3, with D possibly matching TRBD1 (5 bases). V lost 5 bases and J 0 bases, leaving 23 bases between the germline ends. CDR1 and CDR2 from the germline V gene are MGHRA and YSYEKL. The CDR3 has 19 residues. The CDR3: CASSSARQTATNSGNTIYF. CDR3 nucleotide sequence: TGCGCCAGCAGCTCCGCAAGGCAGACAGCTACGAACTCTGGAAACACCATATATTTT.

This chain connects TRBV7-3 to TRBJ2-4, with TRBD2 as a possible D gene (6 bases). This CDR3 spans 13 amino acids. The germline V and J ends were trimmed by 5 bases and 6 bases, with 11 bases remaining between them. CDR1 and CDR2 (germline): SGHTA, FQGTGA. The CDR3 reads CASSPTGGNIQYF. The CDR3 bases are TGTGCCAGCAGCCCCACCGGGGGAAACATTCAGTACTTC.

This chain joins TRBV4-3 and TRBJ2-1; 12 positions agree with TRBD2. V dropped 0 bases and J dropped 8; count of bases not matched to a gene: 5. CDR1 is LGHNA and CDR2 is YSLEER in the germline V gene. This CDR3 comprises 16 residues. The chain's CDR3 is CASSQDLAGGVDEQFF. For the CDR3, the DNA is TGCGCCAGCAGCCAAGATCTAGCGGGGGGGGTAGATGAGCAGTTCTTC.

In DNA form, the CDR3 reads TGTGCCAGCAGCGACGACAGGGGGGCTGGAGGCTACACCTTC. Amino acid sequence: CASSDDRGAGGYTF. The chain is built from TRBV7-2 and TRBJ1-2; 9 nucleotides line up with TRBD1. Germline values: CDR1 SGHTA, CDR2 FQGNSA. The ends lost 5 bases at V and 8 bases at J; junction bases unmatched: 9. CDR3 length: 14 residues.

The rearrangement uses TRBV25-1 and TRBJ2-1; D might be TRBD2 (5 bases). The CDR3 consists of 14 residues. Germline V gene data show CDR1 as MGHDK and CDR2 as SYGVNS. With 6 bases removed from V and 0 bases from J, the gap between germline ends came to 9 bases. CDR3 nucleotide sequence: TGTGCCAGCAGACGGGGAAGCTCCTACAATGAGCAGTTCTTC. Amino acids: CASRRGSSYNEQFF.

This clone was seen a single time. The genes are TRBV4-3 and TRBJ2-3; 7 bases are shared with TRBD2. From germline, CDR1 is LGHNA and CDR2 YSLEER. Trimming removed 0 bases from V and 5 bases from J; junction bases left unmatched: 5. The CDR3 length is 15 residues. The CDR3 protein is CASSQEERGGDTQYF. The CDR3 DNA reads as TGCGCCAGCAGCCAAGAGGAGCGGGGCGGAGATACGCAGTATTTT.

This chain uses TRBV2 with TRBJ2-5; D is possibly TRBD2 (6 bases). The V end was cut by 9 bases, the J end by 3 bases, with 11 bases between. CDR1 and CDR2 (germline): SNHLY, FYNNEI. The CDR3 totals 12 residues. The CDR3, as DNA: TGTGCCAGTGTCAAGCGGGAAGAGACCCAGTACTTC. The encoded protein is CASVKREETQYF.

The chain joins TRBV7-8 to TRBJ2-7; TRBD1 might be the D (6 bases). Trimming removed 7 bases from V and 6 bases from J, with 19 bases in between. The CDR3 has 14 residues. Germline CDR1 SGHVS, CDR2 FQNEAQ. For the CDR3, the DNA is TGTGCCAGCAACTCCTTCGGAGGACAGTCCGAGCAGTACTTC. Protein: CASNSFGGQSEQYF.

This rearrangement joins TRBV6-5 to TRBJ1-2; D is unclear. Germline-derived CDR1 and CDR2 are MNHEY and SVGAGI. V was trimmed by 3 bases and J by 5 bases, leaving 13 bases between them. This CDR3 is 14 amino acids long. For the CDR3, the DNA is TGTGCCAGCAGTTATGGGGAGAAAGGATATGGCTACACCTTC. Its translation: CASSYGEKGYGYTF.

This chain joins TRBV5-1 and TRBJ2-1, with a weak D call TRBD2 (5 bases). CDR1 and CDR2 from the germline V gene are SGHRS and YFSETQ. The CDR3 totals 11 residues. V was cut by 4 bases and J by 9 bases, with 8 bases left in between. The CDR3 coding sequence is TGCGCCAGCAGCCGCGGAGGTGAGCAGTTCTTC. Protein: CASSRGGEQFF.